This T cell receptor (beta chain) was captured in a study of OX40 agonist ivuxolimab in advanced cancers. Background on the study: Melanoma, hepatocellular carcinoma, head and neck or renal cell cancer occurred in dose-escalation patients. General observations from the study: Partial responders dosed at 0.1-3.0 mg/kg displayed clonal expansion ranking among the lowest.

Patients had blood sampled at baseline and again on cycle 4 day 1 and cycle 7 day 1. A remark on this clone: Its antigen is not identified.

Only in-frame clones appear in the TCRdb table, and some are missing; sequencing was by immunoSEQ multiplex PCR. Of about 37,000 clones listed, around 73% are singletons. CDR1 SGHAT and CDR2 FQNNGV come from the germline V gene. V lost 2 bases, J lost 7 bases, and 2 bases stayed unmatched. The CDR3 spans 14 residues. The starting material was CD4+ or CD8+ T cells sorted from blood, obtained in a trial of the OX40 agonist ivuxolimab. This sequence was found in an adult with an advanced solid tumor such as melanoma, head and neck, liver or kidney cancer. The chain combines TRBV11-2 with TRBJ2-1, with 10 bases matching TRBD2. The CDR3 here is CASSLFSGRNEQFF. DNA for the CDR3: TGTGCCAGCAGCTTATTTAGCGGGAGGAATGAGCAGTTCTTC.